The T cell receptor (beta chain) under discussion was sequenced for a study of T cell responses to AZD1222 COVID-19 vaccine. The V gene lost 7 bases and the J gene lost 4 bases, with 11 bases spanning the gap. Germline V gene sequence: CDR1 SNHLY, CDR2 FYNNEI. The CDR3 is made up of 12 amino acids. TCRdb's table, derived via immunoSEQ multiplex PCR, lists solely in-frame clones and lacks some. The table has 100,000 to 150,000 clones, about nine tenths seen once; the top ten hold around 7.8%. Regarding this clone: Its target is unknown.

Study results and limitations: The sample set comprised mostly white British donors with more females, and clonal diversity was possibly underestimated. Only a handful of AZD1222 recipients, roughly 6 in all, had baseline seropositivity.

This chain uses TRBV2 with TRBJ2-7; a weak D match, TRBD1 (5 bases). The receptor was isolated from an adult in good health. The sample here was peripheral blood, taken on day 0 of AZD1222 vaccination. CDR3 sequence: CASNQGFYEQYF. As DNA, the CDR3 is TGTGCCAGCAACCAGGGTTTTTACGAGCAGTACTTC. Based on the CDR3 plus reference TRBV2 and TRBJ2-7, the full variable domain is EPEVTQTPSHQVTQMGQEVILRCVPISNHLYFYWYRQILGQKVEFLVSFYNNEISEKSEIFDDQFSVERPDGSNFTLKIRSTKLEDSAMYFCASNQGFYEQYFGPGTRLTVT.